The clone carrying this T cell receptor (beta chain) appeared many times. Its target is not known. This sample was taken from a study of early T cells in non-severe SARS-CoV-2 infection. Study-wide context: RNA in bulk from unsorted whole blood was sequenced, and chains were unpaired.

Individual cDNA molecules received unique molecular identifiers. Each CDR3 protein gets one entry after TCRdb re-called the 5' RACE reads with MiXCR. The repertoire has some 31,000 distinct CDR3 sequences, around 5.7% of them found once; the top ten carry under 6%. The CDR3 has 19 residues. With V trimmed by 0 bases and J by 0 bases, 13 bases remained unmatched. The germline V gene encodes CDR1 SGHRS and CDR2 YFSETQ. Whole-study findings and limits: Comparison of clonotypes with VDJdb favored anti-spike CD8 responses while missing private and CD4 specificities.

This clonotype originated in an adult who was a healthcare worker with PCR-confirmed SARS-CoV-2 infection or an uninfected control (not recorded which). The sample comprised whole blood. This chain connects TRBV5-1 to TRBJ1-1; TRBD1 aligns across 8 bases. CDR3 in DNA: TGCGCCAGCAGCTTGGCCGGGTGGACACAGGGGGAGTTGAACACTGAAGCTTTCTTT. As protein: CASSLAGWTQGELNTEAFF.